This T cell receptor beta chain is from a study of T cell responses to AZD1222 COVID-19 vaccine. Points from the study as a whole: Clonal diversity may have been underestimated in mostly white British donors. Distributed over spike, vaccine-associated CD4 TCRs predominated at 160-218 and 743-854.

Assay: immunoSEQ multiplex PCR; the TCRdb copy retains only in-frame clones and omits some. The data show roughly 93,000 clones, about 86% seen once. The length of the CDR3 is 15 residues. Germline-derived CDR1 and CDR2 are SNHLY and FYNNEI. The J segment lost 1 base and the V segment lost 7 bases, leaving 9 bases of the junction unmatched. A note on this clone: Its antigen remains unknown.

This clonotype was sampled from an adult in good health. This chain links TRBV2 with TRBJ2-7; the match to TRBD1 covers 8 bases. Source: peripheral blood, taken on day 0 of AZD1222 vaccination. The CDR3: CASTIGGQVSYEQYF. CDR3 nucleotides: TGTGCCAGCACTATAGGGGGACAGGTATCCTACGAGCAGTACTTC.